The sequence of this T cell receptor (beta chain) was determined in a study of T cell repertoires in cytomegalovirus infection. Study context: Public signatures in TCR beta pointed to CMV infection and matching HLA type. General observations from the study: Within the response measured ex vivo, HLA-C-restricted CMV-specific TCR beta clonotypes were dominant. Summed frequency of public TCR beta families distinguished CMV carriers with the relevant HLA.

This clonotype was counted only a few times. Antigen: not known. Germline V gene data show CDR1 as SGHVS and CDR2 as FNYEAQ. J lost 6 bases, V lost 5 bases, and 4 bases had no gene match. The CDR3 sequence is 13 residues long. One entry per CDR3 protein, called by TCRdb with MiXCR from the reads. The repertoire holds roughly 130,000 distinct CDR3 sequences, 24% seen once, with 34% in the top ten. J is TRBJ2-3 and V is TRBV7-6; TRBD2 agrees at 8 bases. This clonotype was sampled from a human donor in good health (CMV status not recorded). Some clones in this sample may be carry-over from other donors' samples. Sequencing used PBMCs, sequenced either directly or after in vitro stimulation (not recorded which). The CDR3: CASSLGRADTQYF. CDR3 nucleotide sequence: TGTGCCAGCAGCCTCGGGAGGGCGGATACGCAGTATTTT. The full variable domain, its missing parts supplied by reference TRBV7-6 and TRBJ2-3, is GAGVSQSPRYKVTKRGQDVALRCDPISGHVSLYWYRQALGQGPEFLTYFNYEAQQDKSGLPNDRFSAERPEGSISTLTIQRTEQRDSAMYRCASSLGRADTQYFGPGTRLTVL.